This passage covers 31 T cell receptor beta chains from one sample sequenced in a study of T-cell reconstitution after alpha-beta-depleted transplantation in children. A library of TCRbeta sequences, prepared with unique molecular identifiers, was generated. TCRdb re-called the PCR reads with MiXCR, one entry per CDR3 protein. The sample gives fewer than 700,000 distinct CDR3 sequences, 20% to 25% of which show up once; 13% to 15% is in the top ten. The sample consisted of PBMCs, mostly from graft donor cells, taken 360 days after TCRalphabeta/CD19-depleted stem cell transplant. These receptors all come from a boy less than two years old who had a stem cell transplant for acute myeloid leukemia, so the T cells may come from the graft donor.

The sample holds a few counts of this clonotype. The V gene is TRBV20-1, the J gene TRBJ2-1; 10 bases agree with TRBD2. With V trimmed by 3 bases and J by 2 bases, 7 bases remained unmatched. The germline CDR1 and CDR2 sequences are DFQATT and SNEGSKA (reference sequence). This CDR3 has 16 amino acids. CDR3 residues: CSASLFSGGPYNEQFF. The DNA of the CDR3 is TGCAGTGCTAGTTTATTTAGCGGGGGGCCCTACAATGAGCAGTTCTTC.

This clonotype has only a few counts. The chain joins TRBV10-3 to TRBJ1-5, with 11 bases lining up with TRBD1. With V trimmed by 10 bases and J by 4 bases, 12 bases remained unmatched. The CDR3 has 16 amino acids. Germline CDR1 and CDR2: ENHRY and SYGVKD. The CDR3 coding sequence is TGTGCCACGGCCGGGACAGGGGGAAATCGGAATCAGCCCCAGCATTTT. Its protein is CATAGTGGNRNQPQHF.

This clonotype came up many times. This rearrangement joins TRBV7-8 to TRBJ1-2; 12 nucleotides agree with TRBD1. The CDR3 has 15 amino acids. Germline CDR1 and CDR2: SGHVS and FQNEAQ. J gave up 6 bases and V 5 bases, and 7 bases lay outside the gene matches. The CDR3 here is CASSGLGQGANGYTF. The CDR3 DNA reads as TGTGCCAGCAGCGGCTTGGGACAGGGGGCTAATGGCTACACCTTC. The full variable domain, rest sourced from reference TRBV7-8 and TRBJ1-2, is GAGVSQSPRYKVAKRGQDVALRCDPISGHVSLFWYQQALGQGPEFLTYFQNEAQLDKSGLPSDRFFAERPEGSVSTLKIQRTQQEDSAVYLCASSGLGQGANGYTFGSGTRLTVV.

The chain has TRBV4-3 and TRBJ2-5; D is perhaps TRBD1 (7 bases). In germline, CDR1 is LGHNA, CDR2 YSLEER. V was pared by 0 bases and J by 7 bases, with 15 bases between. The CDR3 spans 15 residues. CDR3 in amino acids: CASSQDLRGRGTQYF. The CDR3 nucleotides are TGCGCCAGCAGCCAAGATTTGAGGGGGCGGGGGACCCAGTACTTC.

The chain uses TRBV28 and TRBJ1-1; TRBD1 is a possible D gene (5 bases). Germline V gives CDR1 MDHEN, CDR2 SYDVKM. V lost 4 bases and J lost 8, with 14 bases in between. The CDR3 runs 13 residues. The CDR3 loop reads CASSSLAGREAFF. The CDR3 DNA sequence: TGTGCCAGCAGTTCCCTGGCAGGGCGAGAAGCTTTCTTT.

The genes are TRBV29-1 and TRBJ2-5; D not resolved. The V gene lost 6 bases and the J gene lost 4 bases, with 12 bases spanning the gap. The CDR3 runs 12 residues. Per germline, CDR1 SQVTM and CDR2 ANQGSEA. Here the CDR3 reads CSVSRVTETQYF. As DNA, the CDR3 is TGCAGCGTCTCTAGGGTCACAGAGACCCAGTACTTC.

This clonotype was recorded at least ten times. The genes are TRBV20-1 and TRBJ2-5; TRBD2 matches 9 bases. CDR3 length equals 13 residues. V trimming: 1 base; J trimming: 4 bases; junction bases outside the gene matches: 1. Per the germline V gene, CDR1 is DFQATT and CDR2 is SNEGSKA (reference sequence). Here the CDR3 reads CSARGGLAETQYF. CDR3 nucleotides: TGCAGTGCTAGAGGGGGACTAGCAGAGACCCAGTACTTC.

The chain couples TRBV20-1 to TRBJ2-7, with 8 bases that match TRBD1. Per the germline V gene, CDR1 is DFQATT and CDR2 is SNEGSKA (reference sequence). This CDR3 contains 15 residues. Trimming removed 6 bases from V and 3 bases from J; junction bases left unmatched: 13. DNA of the CDR3: TGCAGTGCCTACATAAGGGAACAGGGGGACTACGAGCAGTACTTC. Translating it yields CSAYIREQGDYEQYF.

This clonotype was recorded many times. The chain is built from TRBV15 and TRBJ2-5, with 7 nucleotides matching TRBD1. The CDR3 runs to 14 residues. Germline loops: CDR1 LNHNV, CDR2 YYDKDF (reference sequence). V trimming: 1 base; J trimming: 4 bases; junction bases outside the gene matches: 3. The DNA of the CDR3 is TGTGCCACCAGCAGAGGACAGGGTGGAGAGACCCAGTACTTC. This gives the protein CATSRGQGGETQYF.

The CDR3 protein is CATSGGYQETQYF. Here the CDR3 DNA reads TGTGCCACCAGTGGCGGGTATCAAGAGACCCAGTACTTC. The chain joins TRBV24-1 to TRBJ2-5; possibly TRBD2 for D (5 bases). CDR3 length: 13 residues. V was pared by 5 bases and J by 2 bases, with 8 bases between. Per the germline V gene, CDR1 is KGHDR and CDR2 is SFDVKD.

The chain employs TRBV29-1 and TRBJ2-1; possible D gene TRBD2, 6 bases. Germline CDR1 is SQVTM and CDR2 is ANQGSEA. Trimming pared 7 bases from V and 4 bases from J, leaving 17 bases between. CDR3 length: 14 amino acids. CDR3 protein: CSAAEVEGYNEQFF. The CDR3 DNA sequence: TGCAGCGCCGCGGAGGTGGAGGGGTACAATGAGCAGTTCTTC.

This chain joins TRBV5-1 and TRBJ2-3, with 7 bases aligning to TRBD1. Losses at the gene ends were 3 bases for V and 4 bases for J; bases not matched to a gene: 2. CDR3 length: 13 residues. From germline, CDR1 is SGHRS and CDR2 YFSETQ. The CDR3 DNA sequence: TGCGCCAGCAGCTCCACAGGGGCAGATACGCAGTATTTT. It translates to CASSSTGADTQYF.

This chain connects TRBV5-1 to TRBJ1-1; tentative D call: TRBD1 (5 bases). This CDR3 has 15 residues. V was clipped by 0 bases and J by 1 base, with 10 bases between them. CDR1 and CDR2 (germline): SGHRS, YFSETQ. The CDR3 region is CASSLGRGANTEAFF. The CDR3 DNA sequence: TGCGCCAGCAGCTTGGGGCGAGGGGCGAACACTGAAGCTTTCTTT.

This chain connects TRBV29-1 to TRBJ2-6; 14 bases map to TRBD2. This CDR3 has 17 amino acids. Trimming removed 7 bases from V and 4 bases from J; junction bases left unmatched: 9. Germline V CDR1 and CDR2: SQVTM, ANQGSEA. In DNA, the CDR3 is TGCAGCGCTGGGCGGACTAGCGGGGGGACCGGGGCCAACGTCCTGACTTTC. Its protein product is CSAGRTSGGTGANVLTF.

This clonotype was observed a few times. The gene calls are TRBV6-1 and TRBJ1-5, with D unresolved. Germline CDR1 is MNHNS and CDR2 is SASEGT. This CDR3 comprises 13 residues. The V end lost 11 bases, the J end lost 4 bases, and 15 bases lay between the germline ends. The CDR3 nucleotides read TGTGCCCCAGGATGTAGGGCTAATCAGCCCCAGCATTTT. It yields the protein CAPGCRANQPQHF.

This clonotype was counted between two and nine times. This chain joins TRBV18 and TRBJ1-6; D call uncertain. V dropped 3 bases and J dropped 10 bases, with 13 bases sitting between them. Germline V gene sequence: CDR1 KGHSH, CDR2 LQKENI. The CDR3 runs to 14 residues. DNA of the CDR3: TGTGCCAGCTCACCCGAGGGAGGAGGATCACCCCTCCACTTT. Translated: CASSPEGGGSPLHF.

There are many counts of this clonotype. V gene TRBV20-1 combines with J gene TRBJ2-1, with D possibly called TRBD1 or TRBD2 (6 bases each). The CDR3 consists of 15 residues. Germline V gene lookup returns CDR1 DFQATT and CDR2 SNEGSKA (reference sequence). Trimming removed 6 bases from V and 6 bases from J, with 21 bases in between. CDR3 residues: CSATPPGAQPNEQFF. In nucleotides, the CDR3 is TGCAGTGCAACTCCGCCGGGGGCCCAACCCAATGAGCAGTTCTTC.

This sequence joins TRBV20-1 and TRBJ1-2; 7 bases map to TRBD1. J was trimmed by 4 bases and V by 5 bases; bases with no gene match: 16. This CDR3 is 16 amino acids long. The germline V gene encodes CDR1 DFQATT and CDR2 SNEGSKA (reference sequence). This CDR3 reads CSASGTVSVYAYGYTF. CDR3 bases: TGCAGTGCTTCCGGGACAGTAAGCGTCTATGCCTATGGCTACACCTTC.

This clonotype has only a few counts. V and J are TRBV7-2 and TRBJ2-1; maybe TRBD1 (5 bases). CDR1 and CDR2 from the germline V gene are SGHTA and FQGNSA. The CDR3 runs to 14 residues. The V gene lost 5 bases and the J gene lost 12 bases, with 20 bases spanning the gap. The CDR3 DNA sequence: TGTGCCAGCAGCCCTCGGATTTCCGGCCAGGGGCAGTTCTTC. Translated, it gives CASSPRISGQGQFF.

This chain uses TRBV29-1 with TRBJ2-2; D gene unclear. V was pared by 0 bases and J by 6 bases, with 5 bases between. From germline, CDR1 is SQVTM and CDR2 ANQGSEA. The CDR3 has 12 residues. The CDR3: CSVEDVSGELFF. The DNA of the CDR3 is TGCAGCGTTGAAGATGTGTCCGGGGAGCTGTTTTTT.

The CDR3 sequence: CASSLARSGGSQETQYF. Written as DNA, the CDR3 is TGTGCCAGCAGCTTAGCGCGGAGCGGGGGTTCTCAAGAGACCCAGTACTTC. V gene TRBV7-2 combines with J gene TRBJ2-5, with 8 nucleotides matching TRBD2. V trimming: 0 bases; J trimming: 2 bases; junction bases outside the gene matches: 8. The CDR3 loop spans 17 amino acids. Germline CDR1 reads SGHTA; CDR2 reads FQGNSA.

This clonotype was counted between two and nine times. The chain couples TRBV20-1 to TRBJ2-7; a weak D match, TRBD2 (7 bases). V was shortened by 5 bases and J by 5 bases, with 19 bases between the two germline ends. Germline CDR1 DFQATT, CDR2 SNEGSKA (reference sequence). The CDR3 has 14 amino acids. CDR3 DNA: TGCAGTGCTGGGGGGGGGCCCCTTAGCCACGAGCAGTACTTC. This encodes CSAGGGPLSHEQYF.

Details on this clonotype: The germline gene is not matched at one end of the junction; a read error may be the cause. This rearrangement joins TRBV18 to TRBJ1-1, with no clear D. The CDR3 consists of 11 residues. Germline CDR1 is KGHSH and CDR2 is LQKENI. The CDR3 loop reads CASSPSLSILF. The CDR3 DNA reads TGTGCCAGCTCACCAAGTTTGTCTATCCTCTTT.

Only a few counts were recorded for this clonotype. The chain employs TRBV4-3 and TRBJ2-3; D ambiguous. Germline V gives CDR1 LGHNA, CDR2 YSLEER. V was shortened by 0 bases and J by 2 bases, with 15 bases between the two germline ends. There are 17 residues in the CDR3. The CDR3: CASSQDWMFQTTDTQYF. Here the CDR3 DNA reads TGCGCCAGCAGCCAAGATTGGATGTTTCAAACCACAGATACGCAGTATTTT.

Comments on this clonotype: A much larger clone lies one base from this, so it may be a read error. The rearrangement joins TRBV20-1 to TRBJ2-5, with unresolved D. The V and J ends lost 7 bases and 2 bases respectively, with 14 bases between them. The germline V gene has CDR1 DFQATT and CDR2 SNEGSKA (reference sequence). This CDR3 is built from 13 residues. The CDR3, as DNA: TGCAGTGATAGCCGCAGGTTTCAAGAGACCCAGTACTTC. This translates into CSDSRRFQETQYF.

V usage is TRBV5-1 and J usage is TRBJ1-5, with 7 bases fitting TRBD1. V lost 0 bases, J lost 6 bases, and 3 bases stayed unmatched. The CDR3 covers 14 residues. CDR1 is SGHRS, CDR2 YFSETQ, per germline. In DNA form, the CDR3 reads TGCGCCAGCAGCTTGGAAGGGGGCATTCAGCCCCAGCATTTT. As protein: CASSLEGGIQPQHF. The full variable domain, with the rest looked up from reference TRBV5-1 and TRBJ1-5, is KAGVTQTPRYLIKTRGQQVTLSCSPISGHRSVSWYQQTPGQGLQFLFEYFSETQRNKGNFPGRFSGRQFSNSRSEMNVSTLELGDSALYLCASSLEGGIQPQHFGDGTRLSIL.

V usage is TRBV12-3 or TRBV12-4 and J usage is TRBJ1-3; D perhaps matches TRBD1 (6 bases). The V end lost 3 bases, the J end lost 3 bases, and 12 bases lay between the germline ends. The CDR3 is made up of 15 amino acids. The CDR3 DNA reads as TGTGCCAGCAGTTTCGGACAGTTTGTTGGAAACACCATATATTTT. Protein product: CASSFGQFVGNTIYF.

The rearrangement links TRBV3-1 to TRBJ2-1, with 9 bases aligning to TRBD2. The CDR3 totals 15 residues. V lost 1 base and J lost 3; bases outside the gene matches: 1. CDR1 and CDR2 (germline): LGHDT, YNNKEL (reference sequence). CDR3 residues: CASSQVAGVYNEQFF. CDR3 DNA sequence: TGTGCCAGCAGCCAAGTAGCGGGGGTCTACAATGAGCAGTTCTTC.

This clonotype appeared many times. The CDR3 region is CASSLTGKRNIQYF. The CDR3, as DNA: TGTGCCAGCAGTTTAACGGGGAAGAGAAACATTCAGTACTTC. The genes are TRBV28 and TRBJ2-4; TRBD2 might be the D (5 bases). Germline loops: CDR1 MDHEN, CDR2 SYDVKM. The CDR3 is made up of 14 amino acids. Trimming shortened V by 2 bases and J by 6 bases, and 11 bases separated the two germline ends.

This clonotype came up a few times. The genes are TRBV12-3 or TRBV12-4 and TRBJ1-2; the D gene is possibly TRBD1 (5 bases). The CDR3 length is 15 residues. V was clipped by 6 bases and J by 5 bases, with 19 bases between them. The CDR3, as DNA: TGTGCCAGCAGCCCAAAGGGCAGGGAGGCATATGGCTACACCTTC. This codes for CASSPKGREAYGYTF.

This clonotype was recorded a few times. V and J are TRBV6-5 and TRBJ1-6; D gene uncertain. Per germline, CDR1 MNHEY and CDR2 SVGAGI. The CDR3 extends over 13 amino acids. V was clipped by 6 bases and J by 7 bases, with 10 bases between them. The CDR3 sequence is CASRRNVNSPLHF. Here the CDR3 DNA reads TGTGCCAGCAGGCGGAACGTGAATTCACCCCTCCACTTT.